Presented here are 10 T cell receptor beta chains from one specimen sequenced in a study of cytomegalovirus exposure and HLA in healthy donors. The table came from immunoSEQ multiplex PCR; TCRdb's copy has only in-frame clones and leaves some out. Among tens of thousands of clones listed, around 92% were seen once. The source material was PBMCs. The receptors stem from a man aged 18-30 years in good health and CMV-seronegative.

V gene TRBV5-1 combines with J gene TRBJ2-7; TRBD1 matches at 7 bases. The CDR3 totals 13 residues. J lost 3 bases, V lost 4 bases, and 4 bases had no gene match. The germline CDR1 and CDR2 sequences are SGHRS and YFSETQ. The CDR3 region is CASSKGQIYEQYF. The CDR3 region has the DNA TGCGCCAGCAGCAAGGGACAGATCTACGAGCAGTACTTC.

This chain connects TRBV19 to TRBJ2-1, with 7 nucleotides matching TRBD1. The trim removed 5 bases at V and 7 bases at J, leaving 11 bases unmatched. The CDR3 covers 15 residues. In germline, CDR1 is LNHDA, CDR2 SQIVND (reference sequence). CDR3 sequence (DNA): TGTGCCAGTAGTCCTTCGACAGGGATGTATAATGAGCAGTTCTTC. It encodes CASSPSTGMYNEQFF.

J is TRBJ2-1 and V is TRBV10-2; no firm D call. The CDR3 extends over 12 amino acids. Germline values: CDR1 WSHSY, CDR2 SAAADI. V dropped 4 bases and J dropped 8 bases, with 9 bases sitting between them. CDR3: CASSVQTHEQFF. The CDR3 DNA follows: TGCGCCAGCAGTGTACAGACCCATGAGCAGTTCTTC.

The chain combines TRBV27 with TRBJ1-2; no definite D call. CDR1 is MNHEY and CDR2 is SMNVEV in the germline V gene (reference sequence). The CDR3 is 13 residues long. Deletions cut 6 bases from V and 4 bases from J, with 12 bases between. In DNA form, the CDR3 reads TGTGCCAGCAGCATGACATTCTCCTATGGCTACACCTTC. Translating gives CASSMTFSYGYTF.

In this sample, this clone turned up a few times. This sequence joins TRBV4-1 and TRBJ2-3, with D perhaps matching TRBD1 (6 bases). Trimming stripped 4 bases from V and 4 bases from J, with 15 bases between. This CDR3 has 15 amino acids. Germline lookup yields CDR1 MGHRA and CDR2 YSYEKL. The CDR3 here is CASSLIQGPPDTQYF. In DNA, the CDR3 is TGCGCCAGCAGCCTAATACAGGGCCCGCCAGATACGCAGTATTTT.

The chain uses TRBV6-5 and TRBJ2-5, with TRBD2 identical over 8 bases. CDR3 size: 13 residues. After removal of 7 bases from V and 4 bases from J, the junction contained 5 bases not matched to a gene. The germline V gene encodes CDR1 MNHEY and CDR2 SVGAGI. CDR3 bases: TGTGCCAGCATTCGGGGGGGCGGAGAGACCCAGTACTTC. This codes for CASIRGGGETQYF.

J is TRBJ2-5 and V is TRBV7-9; D not certain. This CDR3 contains 12 residues. The V and J ends lost 2 bases and 5 bases respectively, with 6 bases between them. Per the germline V gene, CDR1 is SEHNR and CDR2 is FQNEAQ (reference sequence). CDR3 DNA sequence: TGTGCCAGCAGCTTAAACGGGGAGACCCAGTACTTC. It translates to CASSLNGETQYF.

The chain employs TRBV5-1 and TRBJ2-5, with D possibly TRBD1 on 6 matching bases. This CDR3 comprises 14 residues. The V end lost 4 bases, the J end lost 2 bases, and 12 bases lay between the germline ends. The germline V gene has CDR1 SGHRS and CDR2 YFSETQ. The CDR3 bases are TGCGCCAGCAGCCCACAGGGCTGGCAAGAGACCCAGTACTTC. This sequence encodes CASSPQGWQETQYF.

The chain couples TRBV5-1 to TRBJ1-3, with 7 bases fitting TRBD1. V shed 2 bases, J shed 0 bases, and the junction held 8 bases outside the gene matches. Germline V gene sequence: CDR1 SGHRS, CDR2 YFSETQ. This CDR3 has 17 residues. CDR3 nucleotides: TGCGCCAGCAGCTTACCTACGGGACAGCACTCTGGAAACACCATATATTTT. Translated, it gives CASSLPTGQHSGNTIYF.

The chain carries TRBV6-6 and TRBJ2-2, with 9 bases identical to TRBD2. The CDR3 is made up of 16 amino acids. Per the germline V gene, CDR1 is MNHNY and CDR2 is SVGAGI (reference sequence). V gave up 5 bases and J gave up 4 bases; unmatched junction bases: 8. This CDR3 is CASSGTLAGVTGELFF. The DNA for the CDR3 is TGTGCCAGCAGTGGCACCTTAGCGGGAGTCACCGGGGAGCTGTTTTTT.